What follows describes a single T cell receptor beta chain. The antigen remains undetermined. CDR3 length: 16 amino acids. Germline V CDR1 and CDR2: DFQATT, SNEGSKA (reference sequence). Trimming took off 4 bases at V and 2 bases at J, with 18 bases between the two ends. Using a J-beta primer mix together with a sample-barcoded 5' primer, a second PCR was run for roughly 6 to 11 cycles. Each cDNA molecule was tagged by a template-switch adaptor that had 12 random nucleotides. TCRdb redid the calling of the 5' RACE reads with MiXCR, one entry per CDR3 protein. Of 800,000 or so distinct CDR3 sequences in the sample, about 47% are singletons; the top ten hold 18%. This entry belongs to a study of blood T cells in healthy people across ages. Study-wide results and caveats: Greater diversity and more naive CD4+ cells were seen in long-lived donors than in aged donors. Since the PBMCs were unsorted, naive and antigen-experienced cells could not be conclusively compared.

The TCR originated in an elderly man in good health. The rearrangement links TRBV20-1 to TRBJ2-1; D possibly uses TRBD1 or TRBD2 (5 bases each). Sequenced: blood. The CDR3 protein is CSATSRTGQTYNEQFF. The DNA of the CDR3 is TGCAGTGCTACCTCCAGAACGGGGCAGACCTACAATGAGCAGTTCTTC.